Listed here are 27 T cell receptor beta chains from one sample, sequenced in a study of shared clonotypes between healthy human individuals. The assay was immunoSEQ multiplex PCR, and TCRdb's table has in-frame clones only and misses some. The table records under 600,000 clones, about 80% of them present only once. Input material: PBMCs. These receptors came from a woman between 40 and 50 years old in good health. Some clones in this sample may be carry-over from other donors' samples.

The count of this clone is one. The chain recombines TRBV28 with TRBJ1-2; D unresolved. This CDR3 contains 15 residues. CDR1 and CDR2 from the germline V gene are MDHEN and SYDVKM. Trimming left V 4 bases short and J 0 bases short, with 12 bases between. CDR3 nucleotide sequence: TGTGCCAGCAGTTCGGACGGAATGACTAACTATGGCTACACCTTC. Its protein is CASSSDGMTNYGYTF.

The chain couples TRBV15 to TRBJ1-4, with TRBD1 identical over 9 bases. V dropped 8 bases and J dropped 7; count of bases not matched to a gene: 11. There are 15 residues in the CDR3. Germline loops: CDR1 LNHNV, CDR2 YYDKDF (reference sequence). CDR3 coding DNA: TGTGCCACCCGGCGTGGGGGACAGGGAGGTGAAAAACTGTTTTTT. Protein: CATRRGGQGGEKLFF.

This chain connects TRBV28 to TRBJ1-2, with 9 bases matching TRBD1. This CDR3 region has 12 residues. Germline V lookup: CDR1 MDHEN, CDR2 SYDVKM. Trimming took 4 bases from V and 13 from J; bases not matched to a gene: 7. The DNA for the CDR3 is TGTGCCAGCAGTTCCTGGGACAGGGTGGCCACCTTC. Translating gives CASSSWDRVATF.

This clone was counted only a few times. The V call is TRBV20-1, the J call TRBJ2-1; D is ambiguous. The germline V and J ends were trimmed by 5 bases and 5 bases, with 7 bases remaining between them. From germline, CDR1 is DFQATT and CDR2 SNEGSKA (reference sequence). The CDR3 spans 11 residues. The CDR3 region is CSAHVDNEQFF. The CDR3 nucleotides are TGCAGTGCTCACGTAGACAATGAGCAGTTCTTC.

The rearrangement joins TRBV23-1 to TRBJ2-7; 7 bases agree with TRBD2. TRBV23-1 is an ORF for which the function is uncertain. This CDR3 region has 12 residues. Unmatched junction bases numbered 3, after V lost 8 bases and J lost 2 bases. The CDR3 bases are TGCGCCAGCGGGGGGGTGGCCTACGAGCAGTACTTC. Amino acids: CASGGVAYEQYF.

The V gene is TRBV9, the J gene TRBJ2-2; 11 bases map to TRBD2. The trim removed 3 bases at V and 7 bases at J, leaving 14 bases unmatched. There are 18 residues in the CDR3. CDR1 and CDR2 from the germline V gene are SGDLS and YYNGEE. CDR3 in DNA: TGTGCCAGCAGCGAGAGGGGAAGGATAGCGGGAGGGATCGGGGAGCTGTTTTTT. This sequence encodes CASSERGRIAGGIGELFF.

Worth noting for this clone: Other DNA sequences in this sample translate to the same CDR3. CDR3 bases: TGTGCCAGCAGCCTCGACAGGGGAACCGGGGAGCTGTTTTTT. Protein: CASSLDRGTGELFF. The gene calls are TRBV28 and TRBJ2-2; 8 bases agree with TRBD1. The V and J ends lost 6 bases and 5 bases, in that order; junction bases with no gene match: 5. CDR1 MDHEN and CDR2 SYDVKM come from the germline V gene. The CDR3 extends over 14 amino acids.

This chain links TRBV11-2 with TRBJ2-1; 9 bases map to TRBD2. The CDR3 is made up of 15 amino acids. V dropped 5 bases and J dropped 4; count of bases not matched to a gene: 6. From germline, CDR1 is SGHAT and CDR2 FQNNGV. The CDR3 nucleotides are TGTGCCAGCAGCGCTAGCGGGACCTTTTACAATGAGCAGTTCTTC. Translating gives CASSASGTFYNEQFF.

The chain employs TRBV6-5 and TRBJ2-1; D might be TRBD1 (6 bases). V was trimmed by 6 bases and J by 6 bases, leaving 12 bases between them. The CDR3 covers 13 residues. Germline CDR1 and CDR2: MNHEY and SVGAGI. CDR3 in amino acids: CASRDQGSNEQFF. The CDR3 region has the DNA TGTGCCAGCAGGGACCAGGGGAGCAATGAGCAGTTCTTC.

The V call is TRBV5-4, the J call TRBJ2-1, with TRBD2 matching 13 bases. In germline, CDR1 is SGHNT, CDR2 YYREEE (reference sequence). This CDR3 comprises 14 residues. The V and J ends lost 6 bases and 4 bases, in that order; junction bases with no gene match: 1. In DNA form, the CDR3 reads TGTGCCAGCAAACTAGCGGGAGGGTACAATGAGCAGTTCTTC. As protein: CASKLAGGYNEQFF.

V usage is TRBV5-1 and J usage is TRBJ2-2; the D gene could be TRBD1 or TRBD2 (5 bases each). Germline V gene data show CDR1 as SGHRS and CDR2 as YFSETQ. V dropped 0 bases and J dropped 4 bases, with 7 bases sitting between them. The CDR3 has 14 amino acids. CDR3 bases: TGCGCCAGCAGCTTGGGAGGGGCCACCGGGGAGCTGTTTTTT. It yields the protein CASSLGGATGELFF. Supplemented by reference TRBV5-1 and TRBJ2-2, the full variable domain reads KAGVTQTPRYLIKTRGQQVTLSCSPISGHRSVSWYQQTPGQGLQFLFEYFSETQRNKGNFPGRFSGRQFSNSRSEMNVSTLELGDSALYLCASSLGGATGELFFGEGSRLTVL.

The table lists this clone with a few counts. The chain combines TRBV18 with TRBJ2-3; D is unresolved. Germline lookup yields CDR1 KGHSH and CDR2 LQKENI. Deletions cut 5 bases from V and 1 base from J, with 10 bases between. The CDR3 extends over 14 amino acids. The CDR3 DNA reads as TGTGCCAGCTCATCTCAGGCTGGCACAGATACGCAGTATTTT. Protein: CASSSQAGTDTQYF. Based on the CDR3 plus reference TRBV18 and TRBJ2-3, the full variable domain is NAGVMQNPRHLVRRRGQEARLRCSPMKGHSHVYWYRQLPEEGLKFMVYLQKENIIDESGMPKERFSAEFPKEGPSILRIQQVVRGDSAAYFCASSSQAGTDTQYFGPGTRLTVL.

The rearrangement joins TRBV28 to TRBJ2-1; the match to TRBD1 covers 10 bases. This CDR3 is built from 13 residues. V dropped 8 bases and J dropped 7; count of bases not matched to a gene: 5. Germline-derived CDR1 and CDR2 are MDHEN and SYDVKM. DNA of the CDR3: TGTGCCAGCTCGGGACAGGGGATTAATGAGCAGTTCTTC. This translates into CASSGQGINEQFF.

The chain uses TRBV5-6 and TRBJ1-2; D is uncertain. The CDR3 is made up of 14 amino acids. V lost 3 bases and J 0 bases, leaving 9 bases between the germline ends. Germline V gene data show CDR1 as SGHDT and CDR2 as YYEEEE. The CDR3 nucleotides are TGTGCCAGCAGCTCCCTGGATGCTAACTATGGCTACACCTTC. The encoded protein is CASSSLDANYGYTF.

The chain joins TRBV18 to TRBJ2-5, with unresolved D. V dropped 4 bases and J dropped 0 bases, with 3 bases sitting between them. CDR3 size: 12 residues. The germline V gene has CDR1 KGHSH and CDR2 LQKENI. This CDR3 is CASSQYQETQYF. For the CDR3, the DNA is TGTGCCAGCTCACAGTACCAAGAGACCCAGTACTTC.

V is TRBV6-1 and J is TRBJ2-7; D may be TRBD1 or TRBD2 (5 bases each). The CDR3 loop spans 14 amino acids. Trimming shortened V by 8 bases and J by 3 bases, and 17 bases separated the two germline ends. Germline CDR1 reads MNHNS; CDR2 reads SASEGT. The CDR3 coding sequence is TGTGCCAGCGATTTGTGGGACGGCGGCTACGAGCAGTACTTC. Protein product: CASDLWDGGYEQYF.

In the case of this clone: With a far larger clone one base away, a read error is the likely cause. The rearrangement uses TRBV5-1 and TRBJ2-5; 7 bases align to TRBD1. This CDR3 region has 16 residues. The V gene's germline CDR1 is SGHRS and CDR2 YFSETQ. CDR3 nucleotide sequence: TGCGCCAGCAGCTTGGACGTGACAGGGATCCAAGAGACCCGGTACTTC. As protein: CASSLDVTGIQETRYF.

This rearrangement joins TRBV4-1 to TRBJ2-1; D is possibly TRBD2 (6 bases). CDR1 is MGHRA and CDR2 is YSYEKL in the germline V gene. V shed 0 bases and J shed 8 bases, with 14 bases lying between them. This CDR3 comprises 15 residues. Here the CDR3 reads CASSQDMGWGDEQFF. The CDR3 region has the DNA TGCGCCAGCAGCCAAGATATGGGGTGGGGGGATGAGCAGTTCTTC.

Only a few counts were recorded for this clone. A read error is possible here, since a much larger clone lies one base away. CDR3 protein: CASSRDTEAFF. Here the CDR3 DNA reads TGCGCCAGCAGCCGTGACACTGAAGCTTTCTTT. J is TRBJ1-1 and V is TRBV4-1; D not resolved. The V end was cut by 4 bases, the J end by 3 bases, with 3 bases between. The CDR3 totals 11 residues. Germline V CDR1 and CDR2: MGHRA, YSYEKL.

The CDR3: CASSITSGLTYEQYF. CDR3 bases: TGTGCCAGCAGCATAACTAGCGGGCTAACCTACGAGCAGTACTTC. This chain links TRBV7-2 with TRBJ2-7, with 9 bases identical to TRBD2. This CDR3 has 15 residues. The trim removed 5 bases at V and 2 bases at J, leaving 7 bases unmatched. From germline, CDR1 is SGHTA and CDR2 FQGNSA.

J is TRBJ1-2 and V is TRBV19; D unresolved. The V gene's germline CDR1 is LNHDA and CDR2 SQIVND (reference sequence). The CDR3 is 23 residues long. V dropped 11 bases and J dropped 3 bases, with 46 bases sitting between them. The CDR3 sequence is CAFHSQAVDLPYQIIPPYYGYTF. The DNA of the CDR3 is TGTGCCTTTCACTCCCAGGCCGTTGATCTCCCATATCAGATTATACCCCCCTACTATGGCTACACCTTC. The full variable domain, completed using reference TRBV19 and TRBJ1-2, is DGGITQSPKYLFRKEGQNVTLSCEQNLNHDAMYWYRQDPGQGLRLIYYSQIVNDFQKGDIAEGYSVSREKKESFPLTVTSAQKNPTAFYLCAFHSQAVDLPYQIIPPYYGYTFGSGTRLTVV.

V usage is TRBV28 and J usage is TRBJ2-7; perhaps D is TRBD1 or TRBD2 (5 bases each). Trimming took off 6 bases at V and 0 bases at J, with 9 bases between the two ends. Germline CDR1 is MDHEN and CDR2 is SYDVKM. The length of the CDR3 is 13 residues. CDR3 in DNA: TGTGCCAGCAGCTGGGACGGCTCCTACGAGCAGTACTTC. Protein sequence: CASSWDGSYEQYF.

The chain is built from TRBV15 and TRBJ1-2; possible D gene TRBD1, 5 bases. The germline V and J ends were trimmed by 0 bases and 0 bases, with 11 bases remaining between them. The CDR3 totals 16 residues. Germline lookup yields CDR1 LNHNV and CDR2 YYDKDF (reference sequence). CDR3 sequence (DNA): TGTGCCACCAGCAGAGATCGCTCGGGGGCTAACTATGGCTACACCTTC. Its translation: CATSRDRSGANYGYTF.

This chain connects TRBV7-8 to TRBJ2-7; TRBD2 matches at 11 bases. The CDR3 totals 14 residues. Germline assignment: CDR1 SGHVS and CDR2 FQNEAQ. V dropped 3 bases and J dropped 6; count of bases not matched to a gene: 4. The CDR3 reads CASSFSSGGGEQYF. CDR3 nucleotides: TGTGCCAGCAGCTTTAGTAGCGGGGGGGGCGAGCAGTACTTC. The full variable domain, its missing parts supplied by reference TRBV7-8 and TRBJ2-7, is GAGVSQSPRYKVAKRGQDVALRCDPISGHVSLFWYQQALGQGPEFLTYFQNEAQLDKSGLPSDRFFAERPEGSVSTLKIQRTQQEDSAVYLCASSFSSGGGEQYFGPGTRLTVT.

The chain couples TRBV6-5 to TRBJ1-1; D is ambiguous. This CDR3 is 11 amino acids long. Germline CDR1 reads MNHEY; CDR2 reads SVGAGI. Trimming shortened V by 8 bases and J by 2 bases, and 6 bases separated the two germline ends. The CDR3, as DNA: TGTGCCAGCCAAAGAAACACTGAAGCTTTCTTT. Translated: CASQRNTEAFF.

This clone appeared once. The genes are TRBV29-1 and TRBJ1-2; 10 nucleotides align to TRBD1. V lost 6 bases to trimming and J lost 0 bases; unmatched junction nucleotides: 7. Per the germline V gene, CDR1 is SQVTM and CDR2 is ANQGSEA. The CDR3 consists of 15 residues. CDR3 DNA: TGCAGCGTGCCGGGACAGGGGCCATCTAACTATGGCTACACCTTC. It translates to CSVPGQGPSNYGYTF.

This clone was seen a few times. The rearrangement joins TRBV30 to TRBJ1-6; TRBD1 matches at 7 bases. With V trimmed by 4 bases and J by 9 bases, 9 bases remained unmatched. This CDR3 is built from 14 residues. CDR1 is GTSNPN, CDR2 SVGIG, per germline (reference sequence). The CDR3 nucleotides are TGTGCCTGGATCCGACAGGGTAACGGTTCACCCCTCCACTTT. Translated, it gives CAWIRQGNGSPLHF.